Presented here are 21 T cell receptor beta chains from one specimen sequenced in a study of cytomegalovirus exposure and HLA in healthy donors. Profiled with immunoSEQ multiplex PCR; TCRdb holds only in-frame clones, not every one. This sample yields 280,000 or so clones, of which roughly 90% are seen a single time; roughly 0.93% belongs to the top ten. Sequencing was performed on PBMCs. These TCRs come from a woman aged 18-30 years in good health and CMV-seronegative.

The rearrangement joins TRBV6-1 to TRBJ1-2; TRBD1 is a possible D gene (6 bases). CDR3 length: 17 residues. The germline V gene has CDR1 MNHNS and CDR2 SASEGT. The V end lost 1 base, the J end lost 0 bases, and 15 bases lay between the germline ends. The CDR3, as DNA: TGTGCCAGCAGTGAAGGCACAGGGAGAGGCTCTAACTATGGCTACACCTTC. Translating gives CASSEGTGRGSNYGYTF.

This rearrangement joins TRBV15 to TRBJ2-5; TRBD1 matches 8 bases. The CDR3 loop spans 14 amino acids. CDR1 LNHNV and CDR2 YYDKDF come from the germline V gene (reference sequence). J was trimmed by 2 bases and V by 5 bases; bases with no gene match: 4. As DNA, the CDR3 is TGTGCCACCAGCCCTAGGACAGGGCAAGAGACCCAGTACTTC. It translates to CATSPRTGQETQYF.

The chain has TRBV10-3 and TRBJ1-1, with D hard to call. This CDR3 contains 14 residues. V was clipped by 4 bases and J by 6 bases, with 15 bases between them. Germline values: CDR1 ENHRY, CDR2 SYGVKD. CDR3 loop: CAISGSPVYPEAFF. DNA of the CDR3: TGTGCCATCAGTGGCAGTCCTGTTTATCCTGAAGCTTTCTTT.

V gene TRBV9 combines with J gene TRBJ1-2; no clear D. CDR1 and CDR2 (germline): SGDLS, YYNGEE. Deletions cut 4 bases from V and 6 bases from J, with 13 bases between. This CDR3 spans 13 amino acids. This CDR3 reads CASSTWPPHGYTF. CDR3 nucleotide sequence: TGTGCCAGCAGCACCTGGCCCCCCCATGGCTACACCTTC.

This rearrangement joins TRBV25-1 to TRBJ2-7; TRBD2 agrees at 8 bases. The CDR3 is 16 residues long. CDR1 is MGHDK, CDR2 SYGVNS, per germline. The J segment lost 2 bases and the V segment lost 2 bases, leaving 8 bases of the junction unmatched. The CDR3 spells CASSERFAGGAYEQYF. The CDR3, as DNA: TGTGCCAGCAGTGAACGGTTCGCGGGGGGCGCCTACGAGCAGTACTTC.

This sequence joins TRBV6-1 and TRBJ1-2, with 8 bases lining up with TRBD1. CDR3 length equals 14 residues. The V gene end was trimmed by 2 bases and the J gene end by 5 bases; junction bases not matched to a gene: 4. Looked up from germline, CDR1 is MNHNS and CDR2 is SASEGT. The CDR3 is CASSERTGTYGYTF. The CDR3 DNA follows: TGTGCCAGCAGTGAACGGACAGGGACATATGGCTACACCTTC.

The CDR3 nucleotides are TGCAGCGGCGGGACAGGGGCATACGAGCAGTACTTC. Translating it yields CSGGTGAYEQYF. The chain is built from TRBV29-1 and TRBJ2-7, with 10 bases aligning to TRBD1. The CDR3 loop spans 12 amino acids. Germline CDR1 and CDR2: SQVTM and ANQGSEA. Losses at the gene ends were 7 bases for V and 4 bases for J; bases not matched to a gene: 4.

The V call is TRBV27, the J call TRBJ2-2; D is possibly TRBD2 (5 bases). The CDR3 length is 12 residues. V lost 8 bases and J 6 bases, leaving 10 bases between the germline ends. In germline, CDR1 is MNHEY, CDR2 SMNVEV (reference sequence). CDR3 loop: CASGELAGELFF. CDR3 in DNA: TGTGCCAGCGGGGAACTAGCCGGGGAGCTGTTTTTT.

Only one count was recorded for this clone. The chain links TRBV29-1 to TRBJ1-1; 7 nucleotides match TRBD1. Germline V CDR1 and CDR2: SQVTM, ANQGSEA. This CDR3 is 12 amino acids long. The CDR3 here is CSFEKRGPEAFF. For the CDR3, the DNA is TGCAGTTTTGAAAAAAGGGGGCCTGAAGCTTTCTTT.

The chain employs TRBV27 and TRBJ2-7, with D possibly being TRBD2 (5 bases). The CDR3 totals 14 residues. V was cut by 6 bases and J by 3 bases, with 15 bases left in between. The V gene's germline CDR1 is MNHEY and CDR2 SMNVEV (reference sequence). In DNA, the CDR3 is TGTGCCAGCAGCGAGGGTGGGCCGGTCTACGAGCAGTACTTC. As protein: CASSEGGPVYEQYF.

V and J are TRBV27 and TRBJ1-4; TRBD1 agrees at 9 bases. Germline assignment: CDR1 MNHEY and CDR2 SMNVEV (reference sequence). This CDR3 has 15 residues. The trim removed 4 bases at V and 8 bases at J, leaving 8 bases unmatched. The CDR3 nucleotides are TGTGCCAGCAGTTCAGACAGGGGGGCGGGGGAAAAACTGTTTTTT. As protein: CASSSDRGAGEKLFF.

The chain is built from TRBV9 and TRBJ2-1; 7 bases are a match to TRBD2. CDR3 size: 15 residues. CDR1 SGDLS and CDR2 YYNGEE come from the germline V gene. The trim removed 3 bases at V and 3 bases at J, leaving 6 bases unmatched. CDR3: CASSAPGLSYNEQFF. CDR3 sequence (DNA): TGTGCCAGCAGCGCGCCGGGACTAAGCTACAATGAGCAGTTCTTC.

The V call is TRBV6-5, the J call TRBJ2-7; TRBD1 matches at 7 bases. After removal of 1 base from V and 4 bases from J, the junction contained 7 bases not matched to a gene. The CDR3 is 15 residues long. CDR1 and CDR2 (germline): MNHEY, SVGAGI. The CDR3: CASSYLGQAGYEQYF. CDR3 DNA sequence: TGTGCCAGCAGTTACTTAGGACAGGCCGGATACGAGCAGTACTTC.

V is TRBV27 and J is TRBJ2-7; perhaps TRBD1 as D (5 bases). CDR1 is MNHEY and CDR2 is SMNVEV in the germline V gene (reference sequence). CDR3 length equals 14 residues. The V and J ends lost 6 bases and 2 bases respectively, with 14 bases between them. CDR3 sequence reads: CASRSLQGPYEQYF. As DNA, the CDR3 is TGTGCCAGCAGGTCGTTGCAGGGCCCCTACGAGCAGTACTTC.

The chain couples TRBV5-6 to TRBJ1-2; TRBD1 matches 10 bases. The trim removed 4 bases at V and 5 bases at J, leaving 8 bases unmatched. The CDR3 has 15 amino acids. Germline V gene data show CDR1 as SGHDT and CDR2 as YYEEEE. The CDR3 region has the DNA TGTGCCAGCAGCACACCCGGGACAGGGGTTTATGGCTACACCTTC. Protein sequence: CASSTPGTGVYGYTF.

CDR3 residues: CASGIRSGNTEAFF. CDR3 bases: TGTGCCAGCGGCATTCGGTCAGGGAACACTGAAGCTTTCTTT. V and J are TRBV6-6 and TRBJ1-1; no definite D call. Germline CDR1 is MNHNY and CDR2 is SVGAGI (reference sequence). The CDR3 contains 14 residues. Trimming took 8 bases from V and 1 from J, leaving 14 bases between them.

The J gene is TRBJ1-1, the V gene TRBV6-1; TRBD1 might be the D (5 bases). V shed 6 bases and J shed 7 bases, with 15 bases lying between them. Germline-derived CDR1 and CDR2 are MNHNS and SASEGT. The CDR3 consists of 13 residues. The CDR3 DNA reads as TGTGCCAGCAGGGAAAAACCAGGGTTTGAAGCTTTCTTT. This translates into CASREKPGFEAFF.

This chain links TRBV30 with TRBJ2-2, with unresolved D. Trimming removed 2 bases from V and 6 bases from J, with 4 bases in between. CDR1 is GTSNPN, CDR2 SVGIG, per germline (reference sequence). The CDR3 runs to 11 residues. Here the CDR3 DNA reads TGTGCCTGGAGTCGCGCCGGGGAGCTGTTTTTT. Its protein product is CAWSRAGELFF.

This clone appeared a few times. This chain uses TRBV28 with TRBJ2-3, with 7 bases lining up with TRBD2. The CDR3 covers 15 residues. V dropped 6 bases and J dropped 4; count of bases not matched to a gene: 10. CDR1 and CDR2 from the germline V gene are MDHEN and SYDVKM. The CDR3, as DNA: TGTGCCAGCAGCGGTTTTCTAGCGGTTCCAGATACGCAGTATTTT. It specifies CASSGFLAVPDTQYF.

This chain connects TRBV11-1 to TRBJ2-7; TRBD2 is a possible D gene (6 bases). Deletions cut 5 bases from V and 10 bases from J, with 12 bases between. This CDR3 region has 11 residues. Germline V gives CDR1 SGHAT, CDR2 FQDESV (reference sequence). CDR3 amino acids: CASSADSGQYF. The CDR3 DNA follows: TGTGCCAGCAGCGCGGATAGCGGCCAGTACTTC. Full variable domain (remainder filled in from reference TRBV11-1 and TRBJ2-7): EAEVAQSPRYKITEKSQAVAFWCDPISGHATLYWYRQILGQGPELLVQFQDESVVDDSQLPKDRFSAERLKGVDSTLKIQPAELGDSAMYLCASSADSGQYFGPGTRLTVT.

The count of this clone is one. V gene TRBV9 combines with J gene TRBJ2-5, with TRBD2 as a possible D gene (6 bases). The CDR3 is 16 residues long. Trimming left V 3 bases short and J 0 bases short, with 15 bases between. CDR1 is SGDLS and CDR2 is YYNGEE in the germline V gene. Here the CDR3 reads CASSDPHGGYQETQYF. In nucleotides, the CDR3 is TGTGCCAGCAGCGACCCCCATGGAGGGTACCAAGAGACCCAGTACTTC.